This entry is about one T cell receptor (beta chain). Its binding antigen is unknown. No clone much larger than this one lies a single base away; base qualities are absent. The library was generated by the immunoSEQ multiplex PCR assay. In most patients, genomic DNA was isolated using the Qiagen DNeasy Blood and Tissue Kit and sent frozen to Adaptive Biotechnologies for TCR sequencing. High-throughput TCR-beta CDR3 sequencing of genomic DNA from most patients was performed by Adaptive Biotechnologies. The source study handled its data this way. TCR sequencing data were retrieved from Adaptive's ImmunoSEQ software for 15 to 20 patients, whereas a few other patients were processed with MiXCR and VDJtools. To correct CD4 versus CD8 sorting errors, any sequence found in both subsets at a frequency ratio below 5:1 was removed. Because the origin of CDR3 nucleotide sequences shared between donor and recipient could not be assigned, those sequences were removed. Alloreactive clones required at least 2-fold expansion over unstimulated cells and minimum CFSE-low frequency of 0.002% (template counts) or 0.001% (read counts). Clones were considered mappable if detected in sequenced pre-transplant spleen, lymph node, or MLR CFSE-low populations of the donor or recipient. The cumulative frequency of alloreactive clones was calculated as a percentage of all sequences, weighted by copy number. This immuneACCESS table, as held by TCRdb, lists in-frame sequences with V and J called but not all clones. Of the missing ones, under half trace to an unresolved V gene in checked studies; the others have no known cause. The V and J calls and the clone size are those of that table, but D and trimming were determined from the DNA. In all, the sample holds 40,000 to 45,000 clones, and around 96% of those were seen once. The ten largest clones add up to more than 0.45% of the sample.

As encoded in the germline V gene (reference sequence), CDR1 is MNHEY while CDR2 is SMNVEV. Clipping removes 6 bases from V and 2 bases from J, with 4 as the unmatched junction base count. Spanning cysteine to phenylalanine, the CDR3 consists of 14 amino acids. Kept here is only the CDR3 DNA, which spans 42 bases and is read in frame from base 1. Read against the paper, the sample's time point label means: cells obtained before transplantation from donor or recipient. CD3+CD4+ and CD3+CD8+ populations were FACS-sorted from unstimulated pre-transplant donor and recipient cells taken from spleen or lymph nodes. The sample comes from a study of graft-versus-host responses after intestinal transplantation (dated by TCRdb to the early 2020s). Looking at the study overall: Multivisceral, liver-intestinal, or isolated intestinal transplants were received by the recipients. Every recipient was given anti-thymocyte globulin induction, then maintenance tacrolimus and steroids for two to three years. Samples from three later patients were sequenced in-house on an Illumina MiSeq with MiXCR processing rather than by the commercial service. Graft-versus-host and host-versus-graft alloreactive T cell clones were tracked in the graft, circulation and bone marrow after intestinal transplantation using bulk TCR-beta CDR3 sequencing. To identify alloreactive clones, pre-transplant mixed lymphocyte reaction products were sequenced and compared with unstimulated pre-transplant donor and recipient T cells. The cohort enrolled some 25 intestinal transplant recipients including one retransplant, and 3 patients lacking pretransplant specimens were excluded. A peak of at least 4% donor T cells among recipient peripheral blood mononuclear cells was the definition used for donor T cell macrochimerism. The research as a whole found: In patients with donor T cell macrochimerism, the allografts had high GvH to HvG T cell clonal ratios. The relatively low number and heterogeneity of intestinal transplant patients limited the conclusions. GvH clones were found in recipient bone marrow, and some of the GvH clones appeared earlier in ileal mucosa or blood, which is consistent with an intestinal mucosal origin. Early after transplant, declines in HvG clones were associated with peak levels of circulating GvH clones.

The TCR sequence derives from a human donor who was the organ donor for an intestinal transplant. The chain is assembled from TRBV27 and TRBJ1-5, with TRBD1 matching 7 junction bases. Sequencing was performed on unstimulated CD8+ T cells sorted from spleen or lymph node cells, taken before transplant. The DNA sequence is TGTGCCAGCAGGACAGGGTTTGGCAATCAGCCCCAGCATTTT. Translated, it reads CASRTGFGNQPQHF.